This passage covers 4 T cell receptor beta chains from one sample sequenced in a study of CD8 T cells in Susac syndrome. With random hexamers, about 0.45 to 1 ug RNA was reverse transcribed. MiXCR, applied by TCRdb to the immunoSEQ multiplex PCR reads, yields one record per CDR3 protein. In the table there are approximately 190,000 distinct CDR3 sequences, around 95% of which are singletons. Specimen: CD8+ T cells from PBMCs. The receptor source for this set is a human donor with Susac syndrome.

CDR3 DNA sequence: TGTGCCAGCAGCTTAGCGTTTCGACAGGGGTATATGTACGAGCAGTACTTC. Residues: CASSLAFRQGYMYEQYF. This sequence joins TRBV7-8 and TRBJ2-7, with TRBD1 matching 8 bases. Germline assignment: CDR1 SGHVS and CDR2 FQNEAQ. V shed 0 bases, J shed 4 bases, and the junction held 11 bases outside the gene matches. The length of the CDR3 is 17 residues.

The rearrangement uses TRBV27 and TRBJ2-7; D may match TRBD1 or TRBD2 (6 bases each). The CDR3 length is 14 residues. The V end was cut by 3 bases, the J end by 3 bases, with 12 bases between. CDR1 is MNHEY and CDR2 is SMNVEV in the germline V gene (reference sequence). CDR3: CASSFRGRFYEQYF. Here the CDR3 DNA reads TGTGCCAGCAGTTTCCGGGGGCGTTTCTACGAGCAGTACTTC.

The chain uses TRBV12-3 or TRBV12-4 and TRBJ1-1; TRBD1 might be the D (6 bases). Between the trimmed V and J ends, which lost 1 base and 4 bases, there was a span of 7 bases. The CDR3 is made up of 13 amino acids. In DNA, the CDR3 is TGTGCCAGCAGTTTAGACAGGGCCACTGAAGCTTTCTTT. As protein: CASSLDRATEAFF.

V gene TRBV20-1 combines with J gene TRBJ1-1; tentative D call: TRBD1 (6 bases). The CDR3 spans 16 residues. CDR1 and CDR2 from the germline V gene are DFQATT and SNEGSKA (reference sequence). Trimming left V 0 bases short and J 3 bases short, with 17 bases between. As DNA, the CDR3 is TGCAGTGCTAGAGACGTCAGGACAGCCCTACACACTGAAGCTTTCTTT. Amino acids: CSARDVRTALHTEAFF.